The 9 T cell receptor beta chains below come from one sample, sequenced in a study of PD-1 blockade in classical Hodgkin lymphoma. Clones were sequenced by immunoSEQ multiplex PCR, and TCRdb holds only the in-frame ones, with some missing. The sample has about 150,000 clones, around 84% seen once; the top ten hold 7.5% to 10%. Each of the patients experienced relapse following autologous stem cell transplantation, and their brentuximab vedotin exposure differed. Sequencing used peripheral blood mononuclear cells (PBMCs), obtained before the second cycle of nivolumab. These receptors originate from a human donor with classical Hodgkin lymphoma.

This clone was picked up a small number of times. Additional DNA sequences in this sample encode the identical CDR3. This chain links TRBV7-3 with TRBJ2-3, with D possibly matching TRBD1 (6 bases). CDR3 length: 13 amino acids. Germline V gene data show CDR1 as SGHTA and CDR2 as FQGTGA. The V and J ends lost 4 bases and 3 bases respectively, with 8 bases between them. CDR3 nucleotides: TGTGCCAGCAGCTCACAGGGAACAGATACGCAGTATTTT. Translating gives CASSSQGTDTQYF.

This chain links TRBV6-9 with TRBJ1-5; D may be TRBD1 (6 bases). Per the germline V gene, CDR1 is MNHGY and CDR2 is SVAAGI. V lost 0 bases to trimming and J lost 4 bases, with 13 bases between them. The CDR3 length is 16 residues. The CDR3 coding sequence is TGTGCCAGCAGTTATTCTGTACAGGGCCAGAATCAGCCCCAGCATTTT. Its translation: CASSYSVQGQNQPQHF.

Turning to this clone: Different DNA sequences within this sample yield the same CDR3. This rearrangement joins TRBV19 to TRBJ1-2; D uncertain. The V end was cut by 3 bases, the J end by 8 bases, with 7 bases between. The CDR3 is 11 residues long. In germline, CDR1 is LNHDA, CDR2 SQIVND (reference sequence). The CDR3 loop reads CASSILGGYTF. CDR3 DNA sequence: TGTGCCAGTAGTATTCTGGGGGGCTACACCTTC.

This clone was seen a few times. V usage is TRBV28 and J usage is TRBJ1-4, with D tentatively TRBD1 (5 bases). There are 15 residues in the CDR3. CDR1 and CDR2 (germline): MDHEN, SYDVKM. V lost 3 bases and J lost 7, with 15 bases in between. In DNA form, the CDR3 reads TGTGCCAGCAGTTTTGGGGCCCGGACAAGTGAAAAACTGTTTTTT. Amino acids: CASSFGARTSEKLFF.

CDR3 loop: CASRAATAPLHF. In nucleotides, the CDR3 is TGTGCCAGCAGGGCAGCTACAGCACCCCTCCACTTT. V usage is TRBV6-5 and J usage is TRBJ1-6; D gene ambiguous. Germline V gene data show CDR1 as MNHEY and CDR2 as SVGAGI. With 6 bases removed from V and 11 bases from J, the gap between germline ends came to 11 bases. CDR3 size: 12 residues.

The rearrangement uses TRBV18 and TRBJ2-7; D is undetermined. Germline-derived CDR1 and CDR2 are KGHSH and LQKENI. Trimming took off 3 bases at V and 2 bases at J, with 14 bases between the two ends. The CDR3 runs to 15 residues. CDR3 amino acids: CASSPLPEPAYEQYF. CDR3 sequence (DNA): TGTGCCAGCTCACCGCTGCCAGAACCGGCCTACGAGCAGTACTTC.

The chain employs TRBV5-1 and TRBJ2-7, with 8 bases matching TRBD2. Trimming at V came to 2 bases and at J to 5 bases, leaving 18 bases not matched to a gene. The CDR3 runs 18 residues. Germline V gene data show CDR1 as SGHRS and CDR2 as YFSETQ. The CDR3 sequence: CASSFFGGDPGVFDEQYF. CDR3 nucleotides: TGCGCCAGCAGCTTCTTCGGGGGGGACCCAGGCGTGTTTGACGAGCAGTACTTC. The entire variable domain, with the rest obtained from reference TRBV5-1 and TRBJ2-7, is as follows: KAGVTQTPRYLIKTRGQQVTLSCSPISGHRSVSWYQQTPGQGLQFLFEYFSETQRNKGNFPGRFSGRQFSNSRSEMNVSTLELGDSALYLCASSFFGGDPGVFDEQYFGPGTRLTVT.

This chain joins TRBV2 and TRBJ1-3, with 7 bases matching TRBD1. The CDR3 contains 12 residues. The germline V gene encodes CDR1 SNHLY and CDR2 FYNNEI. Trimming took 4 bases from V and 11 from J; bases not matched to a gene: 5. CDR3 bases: TGTGCCAGCAGTGTCGGGGGGACAGCCATATATTTT. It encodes CASSVGGTAIYF.

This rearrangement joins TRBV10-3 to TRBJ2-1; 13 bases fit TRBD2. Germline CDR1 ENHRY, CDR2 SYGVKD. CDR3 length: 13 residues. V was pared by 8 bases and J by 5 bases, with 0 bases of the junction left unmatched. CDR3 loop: CAIGLAGDNEQFF. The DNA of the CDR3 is TGTGCCATCGGACTAGCGGGAGACAATGAGCAGTTCTTC.